A selection of T cell receptor beta chains follows, all from one sample in a study of blood T cell repertoires in COVID-19. Clones were read by immunoSEQ multiplex PCR, and TCRdb kept only the in-frame ones, dropping some. Of 90,000 or so clones in the sample, roughly 88% are singletons; the top ten hold 5% to 7%. Specimen: peripheral blood. These receptors were obtained from a man younger than 35 with COVID-19, enrolled during active disease. Both conserved end residues are part of each CDR3. Each record gives: CDR3 protein, CDR3 DNA, clone size, J gene, D gene, V gene. D genes are given only for firm matches. A clone size is listed for some rows: how often the clone was seen (once, few, many), or a class if it is expanded.

CDR3 protein: CASSKLDSTLHF
CDR3 DNA: TGTGCCAGCAGTAAGCTTGATTCAACCCTCCACTTT
clone size: NA
J gene: TRBJ1-6
D gene: NA
V gene: TRBV27

CDR3 protein: CASSQGAGTSREQYF
CDR3 DNA: TGCGCCAGCAGCCAAGGTGCGGGAACGTCTCGCGAGCAGTACTTC
clone size: NA
J gene: TRBJ2-7
D gene: NA
V gene: TRBV4-1

CDR3 protein: CASSPTGGTYEQYF
CDR3 DNA: TGTGCCAGCAGCCCCACAGGGGGCACCTACGAGCAGTACTTC
clone size: once
J gene: TRBJ2-7
D gene: TRBD1
V gene: TRBV7-6

CDR3 protein: CASSLEGGPNEQYF
CDR3 DNA: TGTGCCAGCAGCTTAGAGGGGGGGCCCAACGAGCAGTACTTC
clone size: NA
J gene: TRBJ2-7
D gene: NA
V gene: TRBV7-9

CDR3 protein: CASSYYQGRDEQYF
CDR3 DNA: TGTGCCAGCAGTTACTATCAGGGCCGTGACGAGCAGTACTTC
clone size: NA
J gene: TRBJ2-7
D gene: NA
V gene: TRBV6-6

CDR3 protein: CASNLGTGAYEQYF
CDR3 DNA: TGTGCCAGCAACCTAGGGACAGGGGCCTACGAGCAGTACTTC
clone size: NA
J gene: TRBJ2-7
D gene: TRBD1
V gene: TRBV6-5

CDR3 protein: CASSQRGGDSSYNEQFF
CDR3 DNA: TGTGCCAGCAGCCAACGAGGAGGGGATAGCTCCTACAATGAGCAGTTCTTC
clone size: NA
J gene: TRBJ2-1
D gene: NA
V gene: TRBV14

CDR3 protein: CASSLADTYEQYF
CDR3 DNA: TGTGCCAGCAGTTTGGCGGATACCTACGAGCAGTACTTC
clone size: NA
J gene: TRBJ2-7
D gene: NA
V gene: TRBV27

CDR3 protein: CASSREAGANEQFF
CDR3 DNA: TGTGCCAGCAGTAGGGAAGCGGGAGCCAATGAGCAGTTCTTC
clone size: once
J gene: TRBJ2-1
D gene: TRBD2
V gene: TRBV11-2

CDR3 protein: CASSLWGQSHNEQFF
CDR3 DNA: TGTGCCAGCAGCTTGTGGGGACAGTCCCACAATGAGCAGTTCTTC
clone size: NA
J gene: TRBJ2-1
D gene: TRBD1
V gene: TRBV5-6

CDR3 protein: CASSVDRDPPEAFF
CDR3 DNA: TGTGCCAGCAGTGTTGACAGGGACCCCCCTGAAGCTTTCTTT
clone size: NA
J gene: TRBJ1-1
D gene: TRBD1
V gene: TRBV25-1

CDR3 protein: CASSWRLARTTDTQYF
CDR3 DNA: TGTGCCAGCAGCTGGAGACTAGCGCGAACCACAGATACGCAGTATTTT
clone size: NA
J gene: TRBJ2-3
D gene: TRBD2
V gene: TRBV7-2

CDR3 protein: CASSLGGTARYEQYF
CDR3 DNA: TGTGCCAGCAGCTTGGGTGGGACAGCCCGCTACGAGCAGTACTTC
clone size: NA
J gene: TRBJ2-7
D gene: TRBD1
V gene: TRBV5-6

CDR3 protein: CASSVTGPHEQFF
CDR3 DNA: TGTGCCAGCAGTGTAACAGGGCCCCATGAGCAGTTCTTC
clone size: NA
J gene: TRBJ2-1
D gene: NA
V gene: TRBV27

CDR3 protein: CASSLDWGVGQPQHF
CDR3 DNA: TGTGCCAGCAGCTTAGATTGGGGGGTAGGTCAGCCCCAGCATTTT
clone size: NA
J gene: TRBJ1-5
D gene: NA
V gene: TRBV7-2

CDR3 protein: CASSSQQGNTGELFF
CDR3 DNA: TGCGCCAGCAGCTCTCAACAGGGAAACACCGGGGAGCTGTTTTTT
clone size: NA
J gene: TRBJ2-2
D gene: NA
V gene: TRBV4-3

CDR3 protein: CASSRTASGRRGDTQYF
CDR3 DNA: TGTGCCAGCAGCCGCACCGCTAGCGGGAGGCGAGGAGATACGCAGTATTTT
clone size: NA
J gene: TRBJ2-3
D gene: TRBD2
V gene: TRBV7-3

CDR3 protein: CASLKEAPNTGELFF
CDR3 DNA: TGTGCCAGCTTAAAAGAGGCACCCAACACCGGGGAGCTGTTTTTT
clone size: NA
J gene: TRBJ2-2
D gene: NA
V gene: TRBV2

CDR3 protein: CASSRGGQGTYEQYF
CDR3 DNA: TGTGCCAGTAGTAGGGGGGGACAGGGAACCTACGAGCAGTACTTC
clone size: NA
J gene: TRBJ2-7
D gene: TRBD1
V gene: TRBV19

CDR3 protein: CASSKGYRMGQPQHF
CDR3 DNA: TGTGCCAGCAGCAAAGGATACAGGATGGGACAGCCCCAGCATTTT
clone size: NA
J gene: TRBJ1-5
D gene: NA
V gene: TRBV21-1

CDR3 protein: CSVRTGQNTGELFF
CDR3 DNA: TGCAGCGTTCGGACAGGGCAAAACACCGGGGAGCTGTTTTTT
clone size: NA
J gene: TRBJ2-2
D gene: TRBD1
V gene: TRBV29-1

CDR3 protein: CASSLGGGTEEQYF
CDR3 DNA: TGTGCCAGCAGCTTAGGGGGGGGAACGGAGGAGCAGTACTTC
clone size: NA
J gene: TRBJ2-7
D gene: TRBD2
V gene: TRBV7-2

CDR3 protein: CASSQDYYNEQFF
CDR3 DNA: TGTGCCAGCAGTCAGGACTATTACAATGAGCAGTTCTTC
clone size: NA
J gene: TRBJ2-1
D gene: NA
V gene: TRBV6-2/TRBV6-3

CDR3 protein: CASSPLLTGANYGYTF
CDR3 DNA: TGTGCCAGCTCACCACTGCTAACAGGGGCGAACTATGGCTACACCTTC
clone size: NA
J gene: TRBJ1-2
D gene: TRBD1
V gene: TRBV18

CDR3 protein: CASSTARGEQYF
CDR3 DNA: TGTGCCAGCAGCACTGCTAGGGGAGAGCAGTACTTC
clone size: NA
J gene: TRBJ2-7
D gene: NA
V gene: TRBV7-2

CDR3 protein: CASSPRDSPETQYF
CDR3 DNA: TGTGCCAGCAGTCCAAGGGACAGCCCAGAGACCCAGTACTTC
clone size: NA
J gene: TRBJ2-5
D gene: TRBD1
V gene: TRBV27

CDR3 protein: CSARVRGQAFF
CDR3 DNA: TGCAGTGCTAGAGTGCGCGGGCAAGCGTTCTTC
clone size: NA
J gene: TRBJ2-1
D gene: NA
V gene: TRBV20-1

CDR3 protein: CSASDRGAGQPQHF
CDR3 DNA: TGCAGTGCTAGTGACAGGGGCGCGGGTCAGCCCCAGCATTTT
clone size: NA
J gene: TRBJ1-5
D gene: TRBD1
V gene: TRBV20-1

CDR3 protein: CASCALAVSYNEQFF
CDR3 DNA: TGTGCCAGCTGCGCTCTAGCCGTCTCCTACAATGAGCAGTTCTTC
clone size: NA
J gene: TRBJ2-1
D gene: NA
V gene: TRBV28

CDR3 protein: CASRSSDTQYF
CDR3 DNA: TGTGCCAGCAGATCTTCGGATACGCAGTATTTT
clone size: NA
J gene: TRBJ2-3
D gene: NA
V gene: TRBV2

CDR3 protein: CASSMNSLNSPLHF
CDR3 DNA: TGTGCCAGTAGTATGAACAGTTTGAATTCACCCCTCCACTTT
clone size: once
J gene: TRBJ1-6
D gene: NA
V gene: TRBV19

CDR3 protein: CASSISRTGSGELFF
CDR3 DNA: TGTGCCAGCAGCATTTCGAGGACAGGGTCCGGGGAGCTGTTTTTT
clone size: NA
J gene: TRBJ2-2
D gene: TRBD1
V gene: TRBV7-9

CDR3 protein: CASSRYRDLYEQYF
CDR3 DNA: TGTGCCAGCAGTAGGTACAGGGACCTCTACGAGCAGTACTTC
clone size: once
J gene: TRBJ2-7
D gene: NA
V gene: TRBV28

CDR3 protein: CASVGTSGWNEQFF
CDR3 DNA: TGTGCCAGTGTGGGGACTAGCGGGTGGAATGAGCAGTTCTTC
clone size: NA
J gene: TRBJ2-1
D gene: TRBD2
V gene: TRBV19

CDR3 protein: CSLSWGQVDEQFF
CDR3 DNA: TGCAGCCTGTCCTGGGGGCAGGTCGATGAGCAGTTCTTC
clone size: NA
J gene: TRBJ2-1
D gene: NA
V gene: TRBV29-1

CDR3 protein: CASSQGWGPETQYF
CDR3 DNA: TGTGCCAGCAGCCAAGGTTGGGGGCCAGAGACCCAGTACTTC
clone size: NA
J gene: TRBJ2-5
D gene: NA
V gene: TRBV14

CDR3 protein: CASSPRQGARLNYGYTF
CDR3 DNA: TGTGCCAGCAGCCCCCGACAGGGGGCGAGATTAAACTATGGCTACACCTTC
clone size: NA
J gene: TRBJ1-2
D gene: TRBD1
V gene: TRBV11-3

CDR3 protein: CAISDVQSSVSGANVLTF
CDR3 DNA: TGTGCCATCAGTGATGTACAAAGTTCCGTCTCTGGGGCCAACGTCCTGACTTTC
clone size: once
J gene: TRBJ2-6
D gene: NA
V gene: TRBV10-3

CDR3 protein: CASRRDRSTNEKLLF
CDR3 DNA: TGTGCCAGCAGACGCGACAGATCAACTAATGAAAAACTGCTTTTT
clone size: NA
J gene: TRBJ1-4
D gene: NA
V gene: TRBV28

CDR3 protein: CASSQRGFTSYEQYF
CDR3 DNA: TGCGCCAGCAGTCAACGGGGTTTTACCTCCTACGAGCAGTACTTC
clone size: NA
J gene: TRBJ2-7
D gene: NA
V gene: TRBV23-1

CDR3 protein: CSVPDSRGEKLLF
CDR3 DNA: TGCAGCGTTCCCGACAGCCGGGGGGAAAAACTGCTTTTT
clone size: NA
J gene: TRBJ1-4
D gene: NA
V gene: TRBV29-1

CDR3 protein: CASSELRVLSYNEQFF
CDR3 DNA: TGTGCCAGCAGCGAGCTCCGGGTCCTCTCCTACAATGAGCAGTTCTTC
clone size: NA
J gene: TRBJ2-1
D gene: NA
V gene: TRBV14

CDR3 protein: CASTPGDTYEQYF
CDR3 DNA: TGTGCCAGCACCCCAGGGGACACCTACGAGCAGTACTTC
clone size: NA
J gene: TRBJ2-7
D gene: NA
V gene: TRBV6-2/TRBV6-3

CDR3 protein: CASSSGGGLGTDTQYF
CDR3 DNA: TGTGCCAGCAGTTCGGGCGGGGGTCTGGGCACAGATACGCAGTATTTT
clone size: NA
J gene: TRBJ2-3
D gene: TRBD2
V gene: TRBV5-8

CDR3 protein: CASSWGLLAASMNTEAFF
CDR3 DNA: TGTGCCAGCAGTTGGGGACTTTTGGCAGCCAGTATGAACACTGAAGCTTTCTTT
clone size: NA
J gene: TRBJ1-1
D gene: NA
V gene: TRBV6-2/TRBV6-3

CDR3 protein: CASSLLTGGAYGYTF
CDR3 DNA: TGTGCCAGCAGTTTATTGACAGGGGGGGCATATGGCTACACCTTC
clone size: NA
J gene: TRBJ1-2
D gene: TRBD1
V gene: TRBV27

CDR3 protein: CASSFTGNYGYTF
CDR3 DNA: TGTGCCAGCAGCTTCACAGGGAACTATGGCTACACCTTC
clone size: NA
J gene: TRBJ1-2
D gene: NA
V gene: TRBV7-9

CDR3 protein: CAWSPLAGLETQYF
CDR3 DNA: TGTGCCTGGAGCCCACTAGCGGGACTAGAGACCCAGTACTTC
clone size: NA
J gene: TRBJ2-5
D gene: TRBD2
V gene: TRBV30

CDR3 protein: CASSSGGSGETQYF
CDR3 DNA: TGCGCCAGCAGCTCCGGGGGGTCCGGGGAGACCCAGTACTTC
clone size: NA
J gene: TRBJ2-5
D gene: TRBD2
V gene: TRBV5-1

CDR3 protein: CATSPGRAGGNTIYF
CDR3 DNA: TGTGCCACCAGCCCGGGACGGGCGGGAGGAAACACCATATATTTT
clone size: NA
J gene: TRBJ1-3
D gene: NA
V gene: TRBV24-1